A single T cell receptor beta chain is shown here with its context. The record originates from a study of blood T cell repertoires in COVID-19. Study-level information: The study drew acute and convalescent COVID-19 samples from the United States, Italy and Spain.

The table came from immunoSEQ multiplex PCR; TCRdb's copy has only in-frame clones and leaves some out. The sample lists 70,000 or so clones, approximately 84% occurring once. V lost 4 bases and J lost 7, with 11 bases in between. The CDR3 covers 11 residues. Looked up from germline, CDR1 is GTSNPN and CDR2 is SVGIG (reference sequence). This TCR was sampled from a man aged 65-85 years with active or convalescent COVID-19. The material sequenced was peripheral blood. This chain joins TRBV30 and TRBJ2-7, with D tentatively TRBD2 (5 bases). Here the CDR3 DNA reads TGTGCCTGGACCGGACTGGGGGAGCAGTACTTC. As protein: CAWTGLGEQYF.